The TCR beta chain described here comes from a study of blood T cell repertoires in COVID-19. Whole-study context: Some COVID-19 samples were acute and others convalescent; all came from the United States, Italy and Spain. PBMCs, B-cell-depleted T cells, or T cells were the source of the cDNA or gDNA that made up the material.

Germline loops: CDR1 SNHLY, CDR2 FYNNEI. The CDR3 spans 13 residues. The ends were cut back, 3 bases at V and 7 bases at J, with 10 bases in the middle. Methods used by the authors: Scientists estimated how many nucleated cells there were by amplifying reference gene primers. Assay used: immunoSEQ multiplex PCR; TCRdb lists only in-frame clones, some missing. From that table come the V and J calls and clone size; the DNA was used to work out D and trimming. In the table there are tens of thousands of clones, roughly 90% of which are singletons. The sequence came from a human donor in a cohort sampled during active COVID-19. The material sequenced was peripheral blood. This chain uses TRBV2 with TRBJ1-5; tentatively, D is TRBD1 (5 bases). The CDR3 loop is CASSDSGLQPQHF. The DNA for the CDR3 is TGTGCCAGCAGTGATTCAGGGCTCCAGCCCCAGCATTTT.